Listed below are T cell receptor beta chains from one sample, sequenced in a study of T cells in Graves' hyperthyroidism and ophthalmopathy. MiXCR, run by TCRdb on the multiplex PCR reads, gives a single entry per CDR3 protein. This table has about 640,000 distinct CDR3 sequences, around 21% appearing once. Sample: blood. The receptors derive from a man between 25 and 39 years old with Graves' ophthalmopathy. Each CDR3 is given with its conserved first and last residue. Each record gives: V gene, clone size, CDR3 length, D gene, J gene, CDR3 DNA, CDR3 protein. A D gene is named only where the DNA matches it firmly. Clone size appears in some rows only: once, few, many, or a class for an expanded clone.

TRBV28,few,14,NA,TRBJ2-7,TGTGCCAGCAGTCCTGCCAGGGTTGCGTACGAGCAGTACTTC,CASSPARVAYEQYF
TRBV5-1,NA,14,NA,TRBJ2-4,TGCGCCAGCAGCTTGGCCAATGGGGAAAACATTCAGTACTTC,CASSLANGENIQYF
TRBV9,NA,13,NA,TRBJ2-2,TGTGCCAGCAGCTTCGATTACACCGGGGAGCTGTTTTTT,CASSFDYTGELFF
TRBV3-1,few,16,NA,TRBJ1-2,TGTGCCAGCAGCCAAGGGGCGGCAACGCATAACTATGGCTACACCTTC,CASSQGAATHNYGYTF
TRBV28,many,14,NA,TRBJ1-1,TGTGCCAGCAGCTCTCTCGGGCCTGGCACTGAAGCTTTCTTT,CASSSLGPGTEAFF
TRBV6-1,NA,15,NA,TRBJ1-5,TGTGCCAGCAGTCGCCGCTCGACAGCTAATCAGCCCCAGCATTTT,CASSRRSTANQPQHF
TRBV24-1,few,16,NA,TRBJ2-2,TGTGCCACCAGTGATCCGGGTCCTCCGAACACCGGGGAGCTGTTTTTT,CATSDPGPPNTGELFF
TRBV11-1,many,15,TRBD1,TRBJ1-6,TGTGCCAGCAGCTTAACCCGACAGGGGTCCGCACCCCTCCACTTT,CASSLTRQGSAPLHF
TRBV5-1,NA,15,NA,TRBJ2-7,TGCGCCAGCAGCTTGACCTCCCCTCTCGGGTACGAGCAGTACTTC,CASSLTSPLGYEQYF
TRBV27,NA,16,NA,TRBJ2-5,TGTGCCAGCAGCTTTATAAGGAGGGGGAGTAGGGAGACCCAGTACTTC,CASSFIRRGSRETQYF
TRBV5-8,few,17,TRBD1,TRBJ2-3,TGTGCCAGCAGCTTGGGGGTTGAGGGGGCTGGCACAGATACGCAGTATTTT,CASSLGVEGAGTDTQYF
TRBV2,many,14,NA,TRBJ1-1,TGTGCCAGCAGAGAAAGGCAGCCGAACACTGAAGCTTTCTTT,CASRERQPNTEAFF
TRBV9,few,13,NA,TRBJ1-1,TGTGCCAGCAGCGCCGAGAGGGCAGAAGAAGCTTTCTTT,CASSAERAEEAFF
TRBV6-5,NA,13,NA,TRBJ2-1,TGTGCCAGCAGTTACGGGATCTACAATGAGCAGTTCTTC,CASSYGIYNEQFF
TRBV14,NA,13,NA,TRBJ1-1,TGTGCCAGCAGCCAGCAGGGTCTATCGGAAGCTTTCTTT,CASSQQGLSEAFF
TRBV30,many,13,NA,TRBJ1-1,TGTGCCTGGAGTGTGGGCATGAACACTGAAGCTTTCTTT,CAWSVGMNTEAFF
TRBV7-9,NA,14,NA,TRBJ1-5,TGTGCCAGCCAAGATCTACAGGGCAATCAGCCCCAGCATTTT,CASQDLQGNQPQHF
TRBV6-2/TRBV6-3,NA,12,TRBD2,TRBJ2-1,TGTGCCAGCAGGGGAGGGGACCCTGAGCAGTTCTTC,CASRGGDPEQFF
TRBV5-6,NA,14,NA,TRBJ2-7,TGTGCCAGCAGTTTGACTTCCAGAGTATTCGAGCAGTACTTC,CASSLTSRVFEQYF
TRBV6-2/TRBV6-3,few,16,NA,TRBJ2-5,TGTGCCAGCAGTTACTCGACTAAGAACTATCAAGAGACCCAGTACTTC,CASSYSTKNYQETQYF
TRBV20-1,many,16,TRBD1,TRBJ1-6,TGCAGTGCTAGAGCCCCGACAGGGGGGAGTAATTCACCCCTCCACTTT,CSARAPTGGSNSPLHF
TRBV30,many,16,NA,TRBJ1-2,TGTGCCTGGAGTTTGGGTATCGTAGGGACTAACTATGGCTACACCTTC,CAWSLGIVGTNYGYTF
TRBV29-1,few,12,NA,TRBJ2-1,TGCAGCGTCTACATAGCCTACAATGAGCAGTTCTTC,CSVYIAYNEQFF
TRBV5-6,few,14,NA,TRBJ1-1,TGTGCCAGCAGCCCCGGGGCAGAGAACACTGAAGCTTTCTTT,CASSPGAENTEAFF
TRBV20-1,NA,15,NA,TRBJ2-3,TGCAGTGCTAGAGATGACCGAACCAGCACAGATACGCAGTATTTT,CSARDDRTSTDTQYF
TRBV18,few,15,NA,TRBJ1-2,TGTGCCAGCTCACCAACACGGACGGTAGACTATGGCTACACCTTC,CASSPTRTVDYGYTF
TRBV7-2,NA,17,NA,TRBJ2-1,TGTGCCAGCAGCCCTACAAAGTTCACCGGGTCCTACAATGAGCAGTTCTTC,CASSPTKFTGSYNEQFF
TRBV5-8,NA,15,NA,TRBJ1-2,TGTGCCAGCAGCTTGCGCCGGCAGTCCCCTTATGGCTACACCTTC,CASSLRRQSPYGYTF
TRBV2,few,15,NA,TRBJ2-7,TGTGCCAGCAGTGAACTCACTAGCATTGAAGACGAGCAGTACTTC,CASSELTSIEDEQYF
TRBV6-5,few,16,NA,TRBJ2-3,TGTGCCAGCAGTTATGGGATAGAAACTTACACAGATACGCAGTATTTT,CASSYGIETYTDTQYF
TRBV11-3,few,13,NA,TRBJ2-1,TGTGCCAGCAGCTTAGGTAGCCTGGCGGCTCAGTTCTTC,CASSLGSLAAQFF
TRBV11-2,few,18,TRBD2,TRBJ2-4,TGTGCCAGCAGCTTACAAGGGACTAGCGGGACGACCAAAAACATTCAGTACTTC,CASSLQGTSGTTKNIQYF
TRBV27,many,17,TRBD1,TRBJ1-1,TGTGCCAGCAGTCCCAGGGGGACACAGAGAGAGAACACTGAAGCTTTCTTT,CASSPRGTQRENTEAFF
TRBV5-1,many,16,TRBD2,TRBJ2-7,TGCGCCAGCAGGCCGGGACTAGCGGGAGGGCCTTACGAGCAGTACTTC,CASRPGLAGGPYEQYF
TRBV6-1,few,12,NA,TRBJ1-5,TGTGCCAGCAACTTGAAAAATCAGCCCCAGCATTTT,CASNLKNQPQHF
TRBV19,NA,17,NA,TRBJ1-1,TGTGCCAGTAGTATACGGCCACGTTCAGAGAGGAACACTGAAGCTTTCTTT,CASSIRPRSERNTEAFF
TRBV7-9,few,12,NA,TRBJ2-1,TGTGCCAGCAGCTTAGTCGGGTATGAGCAGTTCTTC,CASSLVGYEQFF
TRBV12-3/TRBV12-4,NA,12,NA,TRBJ1-6,TGTGCCACCTCAATCTATAATTCACCCCTCCACTTT,CATSIYNSPLHF
TRBV7-9,NA,12,NA,TRBJ2-5,TGTGCCAGCAGCTTATGGGAAGAGACCCAGTACTTC,CASSLWEETQYF
TRBV28,many,15,TRBD1,TRBJ1-1,TGTGCCAGCAGTCAACCACAGGGGGCGAACACTGAAGCTTTCTTT,CASSQPQGANTEAFF
TRBV6-4,NA,14,NA,TRBJ2-1,TGTGCCAGCAGTCTCAGCGGATTCTACAATGAGCAGTTCTTC,CASSLSGFYNEQFF
TRBV20-1,many,13,TRBD1,TRBJ2-1,TGCAGTGCTACAGGCGACAGGGACAATGAGCAGTTCTTC,CSATGDRDNEQFF